These 25 T cell receptor beta chains were sequenced from one sample in a study of T cell changes during pregnancy in multiple sclerosis. Data came from immunoSEQ multiplex PCR; TCRdb stores just in-frame clones and leaves some out. The sample contains around 71,000 clones, just over 90% of which appear only once. Specimen: peripheral blood, collected in the third trimester of pregnancy. These receptor sequences come from a female donor with multiple sclerosis, enrolled in a pregnancy study.

The rearrangement links TRBV11-2 to TRBJ2-5; no clear D. The V gene lost 5 bases and the J gene lost 4 bases, with 11 bases spanning the gap. Germline assignment: CDR1 SGHAT and CDR2 FQNNGV. CDR3 size: 13 residues. CDR3 sequence (DNA): TGTGCCAGCAGCCCCCGGCCGGGAGAGACCCAGTACTTC. It codes for CASSPRPGETQYF.

The rearrangement links TRBV10-1 to TRBJ2-1, with a weak D call TRBD2 (7 bases). V was cut by 2 bases and J by 12 bases, with 20 bases left in between. This CDR3 has 15 residues. Germline V gene data show CDR1 as WNHNN and CDR2 as SYGVQD (reference sequence). DNA of the CDR3: TGCGCCAGCAGTGAGGGGCCAGGGAGGGGGACGGGGCAGTTCTTC. This gives the protein CASSEGPGRGTGQFF.

The chain joins TRBV4-1 to TRBJ2-5, with TRBD2 matching 10 bases. Germline V gives CDR1 MGHRA, CDR2 YSYEKL. The CDR3 runs 17 residues. J gave up 2 bases and V 1 base, and 7 bases lay outside the gene matches. The CDR3 DNA is TGCGCCAGCAGCCAAGGCGGAGGACTAGCGGCACAAGAGACCCAGTACTTC. Its translation: CASSQGGGLAAQETQYF.

This chain uses TRBV4-2 with TRBJ2-7; D is undetermined. V was trimmed by 1 base and J by 3 bases, leaving 10 bases between them. Germline V gene sequence: CDR1 LGHNA, CDR2 YNFKEQ. CDR3 length: 14 residues. CDR3 DNA: TGTGCCAGCAGCCAAGGAAGGTACAGCTACGAGCAGTACTTC. Translation: CASSQGRYSYEQYF.

The chain has TRBV11-2 and TRBJ2-7; 10 nucleotides match TRBD2. Germline trimming cut 5 bases from V and 4 bases from J; bases unmatched to any gene: 14. CDR3 size: 17 residues. Germline lookup yields CDR1 SGHAT and CDR2 FQNNGV. CDR3 DNA sequence: TGTGCCAGCAGCCTCCGTGGGGCGGGTAGCGGGAGGTACGAGCAGTACTTC. The encoded protein is CASSLRGAGSGRYEQYF.

The rearrangement uses TRBV28 and TRBJ1-5, with a weak D call TRBD1 (6 bases). V shed 4 bases and J shed 5 bases, with 21 bases lying between them. Germline V gene data show CDR1 as MDHEN and CDR2 as SYDVKM. The CDR3 runs 17 residues. CDR3 region: CASSSPPGRQGYQPQHF. DNA for the CDR3: TGTGCCAGCAGTTCCCCCCCCGGGAGGCAGGGGTATCAGCCCCAGCATTTT.

This chain connects TRBV9 to TRBJ1-1, with D hard to call. Trimming cost V 4 bases and J 5 bases, with 12 bases left between them. The germline V gene has CDR1 SGDLS and CDR2 YYNGEE. The CDR3 has 13 amino acids. The CDR3 DNA follows: TGTGCCAGCAGCAGGAGGGCGCAGACTGAAGCTTTCTTT. Translating it yields CASSRRAQTEAFF.

The chain recombines TRBV5-5 with TRBJ2-7; D is unresolved. The CDR3 extends over 16 amino acids. The germline V and J ends were trimmed by 0 bases and 6 bases, with 19 bases remaining between them. Looked up from germline, CDR1 is SGHKS and CDR2 is YYEKEE (reference sequence). The CDR3 reads CASSLADVSIWAEQYF. CDR3 coding DNA: TGTGCCAGCAGCTTGGCCGACGTGAGTATCTGGGCCGAGCAGTACTTC. The whole variable domain, filled in from reference TRBV5-5 and TRBJ2-7, reads DAGVTQSPTHLIKTRGQQVTLRCSPISGHKSVSWYQQVLGQGPQFIFQYYEKEERGRGNFPDRFSARQFPNYSSELNVNALLLGDSALYLCASSLADVSIWAEQYFGPGTRLTVT.

Within the sample, this clone is large (0.1 to 1%). The V call is TRBV12-5, the J call TRBJ1-1, with D hard to call. Trimming shortened V by 2 bases and J by 2 bases, and 12 bases separated the two germline ends. Looked up from germline, CDR1 is LGHNT and CDR2 is FRNRAP. CDR3 length: 15 residues. CDR3 residues: CASGLSSGFNTEAFF. CDR3 sequence (DNA): TGTGCTAGTGGTTTGTCTTCGGGATTCAACACTGAAGCTTTCTTT.

The chain is built from TRBV7-2 and TRBJ2-1; D possibly corresponds to TRBD2 (5 bases). The CDR3 runs 15 residues. V gave up 0 bases and J gave up 10 bases, with 16 bases separating them. From germline, CDR1 is SGHTA and CDR2 FQGNSA. Written as DNA, the CDR3 is TGTGCCAGCAGCTTAGCTTGGGCTCCTGGCGGGGAGCAGTTCTTC. It specifies CASSLAWAPGGEQFF. The entire variable domain, with the rest obtained from reference TRBV7-2 and TRBJ2-1, is as follows: GAGVSQSPSNKVTEKGKDVELRCDPISGHTALYWYRQSLGQGLEFLIYFQGNSAPDKSGLPSDRFSAERTGGSVSTLTIQRTQQEDSAVYLCASSLAWAPGGEQFFGPGTRLTVL.

A single count supports this clone. The rearrangement links TRBV18 to TRBJ2-7; D is perhaps TRBD2 (6 bases). This CDR3 spans 13 amino acids. Germline assignment: CDR1 KGHSH and CDR2 LQKENI. The V and J ends lost 5 bases and 6 bases respectively, with 14 bases between them. CDR3 nucleotides: TGTGCCAGCTCATCTGCAGTCGGGGGCGAGCAGTACTTC. Amino acids: CASSSAVGGEQYF. The entire variable domain, with the rest obtained from reference TRBV18 and TRBJ2-7, is as follows: NAGVMQNPRHLVRRRGQEARLRCSPMKGHSHVYWYRQLPEEGLKFMVYLQKENIIDESGMPKERFSAEFPKEGPSILRIQQVVRGDSAAYFCASSSAVGGEQYFGPGTRLTVT.

The chain couples TRBV18 to TRBJ1-4, with D hard to call. Trimming stripped 4 bases from V and 6 bases from J, with 12 bases between. The CDR3 spans 14 residues. Per the germline V gene, CDR1 is KGHSH and CDR2 is LQKENI. CDR3 region: CASSRRGRDEKLFF. As DNA, the CDR3 is TGTGCCAGCTCACGCCGCGGGAGGGATGAAAAACTGTTTTTT.

CDR3 residues: CASSPRRSGNTEAFF. The CDR3 DNA follows: TGTGCCAGCAGTCCGCGCCGTTCAGGAAACACTGAAGCTTTCTTT. This chain joins TRBV6-6 and TRBJ1-1; D gene uncertain. The V end was cut by 5 bases, the J end by 2 bases, with 15 bases between. The CDR3 is made up of 15 amino acids. Germline V gene sequence: CDR1 MNHNY, CDR2 SVGAGI (reference sequence).

This chain connects TRBV7-8 to TRBJ1-5; a possible D gene is TRBD1 (6 bases). Germline CDR1 and CDR2: SGHVS and FQNEAQ. CDR3 length: 13 residues. The V gene lost 5 bases and the J gene lost 5 bases, with 10 bases spanning the gap. DNA for the CDR3: TGTGCCAGCAGCCTTAGGACAGATCAGCCCCAGCATTTT. Protein sequence: CASSLRTDQPQHF.

This chain joins TRBV18 and TRBJ1-5; TRBD1 matches 7 bases. The V and J ends lost 0 bases and 5 bases, in that order; junction bases with no gene match: 16. Germline CDR1 is KGHSH and CDR2 is LQKENI. This CDR3 comprises 19 residues. CDR3 bases: TGTGCCAGCTCACCACCGTCAACAGGGGTACTAACAGATTATCAGCCCCAGCATTTT. It translates to CASSPPSTGVLTDYQPQHF.

The chain employs TRBV19 and TRBJ2-7; possibly TRBD1 for D (5 bases). The CDR3 has 13 residues. The V gene's germline CDR1 is LNHDA and CDR2 SQIVND (reference sequence). The ends were cut back, 5 bases at V and 3 bases at J, with 11 bases in the middle. The chain's CDR3 is CASSAGQGYEQYF. The CDR3 coding sequence is TGTGCCAGTAGTGCCGGACAAGGCTACGAGCAGTACTTC. The entire variable domain, with the rest obtained from reference TRBV19 and TRBJ2-7, is as follows: DGGITQSPKYLFRKEGQNVTLSCEQNLNHDAMYWYRQDPGQGLRLIYYSQIVNDFQKGDIAEGYSVSREKKESFPLTVTSAQKNPTAFYLCASSAGQGYEQYFGPGTRLTVT.

The J gene is TRBJ2-5, the V gene TRBV30, with 7 bases aligning to TRBD1. Germline V lookup: CDR1 GTSNPN, CDR2 SVGIG (reference sequence). The V segment lost 5 bases and the J segment 5 bases; nucleotides outside the gene matches: 5. The CDR3 length is 12 residues. The DNA of the CDR3 is TGTGCCTGGGGGTGGGGACAGGAGACCCAGTACTTC. Amino acid sequence: CAWGWGQETQYF.

The chain uses TRBV27 and TRBJ1-5; TRBD1 agrees at 8 bases. Germline trimming cut 4 bases from V and 6 bases from J; bases unmatched to any gene: 11. The CDR3 runs 16 residues. Germline values: CDR1 MNHEY, CDR2 SMNVEV (reference sequence). CDR3 in amino acids: CASSSLPDRGGQPQHF. In DNA, the CDR3 is TGTGCCAGCAGTTCCCTTCCCGACAGGGGCGGTCAGCCCCAGCATTTT.

V and J are TRBV19 and TRBJ2-1, with D maybe TRBD2 (5 bases). Germline CDR1 reads LNHDA; CDR2 reads SQIVND (reference sequence). CDR3 length: 14 amino acids. V lost 5 bases and J 8 bases, leaving 16 bases between the germline ends. Written as DNA, the CDR3 is TGTGCCAGTAGTTCCAATTTACTAGTCTATGAGCAGTTCTTC. The encoded protein is CASSSNLLVYEQFF.

The rearrangement links TRBV5-1 to TRBJ2-2, with D perhaps TRBD1 (5 bases). This CDR3 region has 15 residues. V lost 3 bases to trimming and J lost 3 bases, with 12 bases between them. The germline V gene has CDR1 SGHRS and CDR2 YFSETQ. The DNA for the CDR3 is TGCGCCAGCAGCTCCAAGGGGCCACACACCGGGGAGCTGTTTTTT. Translated, it gives CASSSKGPHTGELFF. Full variable domain (remainder filled in from reference TRBV5-1 and TRBJ2-2): KAGVTQTPRYLIKTRGQQVTLSCSPISGHRSVSWYQQTPGQGLQFLFEYFSETQRNKGNFPGRFSGRQFSNSRSEMNVSTLELGDSALYLCASSSKGPHTGELFFGEGSRLTVL.

The gene calls are TRBV5-1 and TRBJ2-3, with D maybe TRBD2 (6 bases). Per germline, CDR1 SGHRS and CDR2 YFSETQ. This CDR3 region has 16 residues. Trimming shortened V by 0 bases and J by 0 bases, and 11 bases separated the two germline ends. The CDR3 coding sequence is TGCGCCAGCAGCTTGGCCGGCGGGGCTAGCACAGATACGCAGTATTTT. This codes for CASSLAGGASTDTQYF. Full variable domain (rest looked up from reference TRBV5-1 and TRBJ2-3): KAGVTQTPRYLIKTRGQQVTLSCSPISGHRSVSWYQQTPGQGLQFLFEYFSETQRNKGNFPGRFSGRQFSNSRSEMNVSTLELGDSALYLCASSLAGGASTDTQYFGPGTRLTVL.

The rearrangement uses TRBV30 and TRBJ1-2; TRBD1 might be the D (6 bases). Germline V CDR1 and CDR2: GTSNPN, SVGIG (reference sequence). The V gene lost 4 bases and the J gene lost 0 bases, with 12 bases spanning the gap. There are 14 residues in the CDR3. CDR3: CAWMSGESNYGYTF. The CDR3 DNA sequence: TGTGCCTGGATGTCAGGGGAGTCTAACTATGGCTACACCTTC.

V is TRBV19 and J is TRBJ1-4; TRBD1 might be the D (6 bases). The V and J ends lost 5 bases and 0 bases respectively, with 7 bases between them. Germline V gene sequence: CDR1 LNHDA, CDR2 SQIVND (reference sequence). The CDR3 runs to 14 residues. The CDR3 sequence is CASSHRATNEKLFF. DNA for the CDR3: TGTGCCAGTAGTCACAGGGCAACTAATGAAAAACTGTTTTTT. Complete variable domain (other parts from reference TRBV19 and TRBJ1-4): DGGITQSPKYLFRKEGQNVTLSCEQNLNHDAMYWYRQDPGQGLRLIYYSQIVNDFQKGDIAEGYSVSREKKESFPLTVTSAQKNPTAFYLCASSHRATNEKLFFGSGTQLSVL.

The chain has TRBV5-6 and TRBJ2-7; D is possibly TRBD2 (6 bases). The V gene lost 0 bases and the J gene lost 2 bases, with 12 bases spanning the gap. The CDR3 totals 15 residues. CDR1 is SGHDT and CDR2 is YYEEEE in the germline V gene. CDR3 region: CASSLAGGLAYEQYF. CDR3 sequence (DNA): TGTGCCAGCAGCTTGGCCGGGGGTTTGGCCTACGAGCAGTACTTC.

In its sample, this clone was seen once. At one boundary the junction diverges from the germline segment, which might be a read error. The V gene is TRBV11-2, the J gene TRBJ2-7; 8 bases align to TRBD2. The CDR3 is made up of 17 amino acids. From germline, CDR1 is SGHAT and CDR2 FQNNGV. The CDR3 loop reads CASSLEGGLAGSYEQYF. The CDR3, as DNA: TGTGCCAGCAGCCTAGAAGGGGGGCTAGCGGGTTCCTACGAGCAGTACTTC. Supplemented by reference TRBV11-2 and TRBJ2-7, the full variable domain reads EAGVAQSPRYKIIEKRQSVAFWCNPISGHATLYWYQQILGQGPKLLIQFQNNGVVDDSQLPKDRFSAERLKGVDSTLKIQPAKLEDSAVYLCASSLEGGLAGSYEQYFGPGTRLTVT.